This paragraph reports one TCR beta chain. Its antigen is not known. A single base separates this from a much larger clone, so it may be a read error. The sample is drawn from a study of blood T cells in healthy people across ages. This CDR3 is built from 16 residues. Germline-derived CDR1 and CDR2 are SGDLS and YYNGEE. Study-wide results and limits: PBMCs left unsorted prevented a conclusive naive versus antigen-experienced comparison.

It was with a sample-barcoded 5' primer and a J-beta primer mix that a second PCR of about 6 to 11 cycles was run. TCRdb called the 5' RACE reads again in MiXCR, with one record for every CDR3 protein. Of roughly 1.6 million distinct CDR3 sequences in the sample, about 35% are singletons; the top ten hold around 11%. The source of this sequence is a woman aged 25 to 39 in good health. The specimen sequenced was blood. The rearrangement links TRBV9 to TRBJ2-7; D possibly corresponds to TRBD2 (7 bases). CDR3 in amino acids: CAGSGFRGGEDYEQYF. The CDR3 DNA is TGTGCCGGCAGCGGCTTCAGGGGAGGGGAAGACTACGAGCAGTACTTC. Using reference TRBV9 and TRBJ2-7 for the parts outside the CDR3, the full variable domain is DSGVTQTPKHLITATGQRVTLRCSPRSGDLSVYWYQQSLDQGLQFLIQYYNGEERAKGNILERFSAQQFPDLHSELNLSSLELGDSALYFCAGSGFRGGEDYEQYFGPGTRLTVT.